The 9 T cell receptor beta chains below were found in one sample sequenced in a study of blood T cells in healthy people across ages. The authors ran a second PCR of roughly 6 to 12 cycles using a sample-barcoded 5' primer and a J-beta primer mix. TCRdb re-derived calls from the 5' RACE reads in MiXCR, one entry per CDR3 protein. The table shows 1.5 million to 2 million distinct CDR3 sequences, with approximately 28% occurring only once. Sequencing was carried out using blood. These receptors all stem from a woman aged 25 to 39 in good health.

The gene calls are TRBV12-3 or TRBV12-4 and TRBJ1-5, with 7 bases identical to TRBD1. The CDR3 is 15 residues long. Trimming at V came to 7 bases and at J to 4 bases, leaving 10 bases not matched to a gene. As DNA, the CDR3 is TGTGCCAGCACCTCTCAGACAGGGATAAATCAGCCCCAGCATTTT. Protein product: CASTSQTGINQPQHF.

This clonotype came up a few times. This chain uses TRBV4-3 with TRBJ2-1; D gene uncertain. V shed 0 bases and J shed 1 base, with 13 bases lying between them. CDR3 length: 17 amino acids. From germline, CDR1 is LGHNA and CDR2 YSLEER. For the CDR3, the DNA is TGCGCCAGCAGCCAAGACAGAAGAGGTAGTTCCTACAATGAGCAGTTCTTC. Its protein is CASSQDRRGSSYNEQFF.

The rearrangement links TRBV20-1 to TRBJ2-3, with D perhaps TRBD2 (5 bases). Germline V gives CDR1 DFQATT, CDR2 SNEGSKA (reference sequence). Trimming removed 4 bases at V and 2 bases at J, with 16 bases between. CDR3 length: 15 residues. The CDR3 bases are TGCAGTGCTACTAATTCCGGGGAAAACACAGATACGCAGTATTTT. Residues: CSATNSGENTDTQYF.

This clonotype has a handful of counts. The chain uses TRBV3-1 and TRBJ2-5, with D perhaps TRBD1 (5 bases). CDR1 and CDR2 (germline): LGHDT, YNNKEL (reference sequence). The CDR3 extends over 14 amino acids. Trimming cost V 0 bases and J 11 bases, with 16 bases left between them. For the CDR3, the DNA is TGTGCCAGCAGCCAAGACCCAGGGAACCCGCGGCAGTACTTC. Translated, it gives CASSQDPGNPRQYF.

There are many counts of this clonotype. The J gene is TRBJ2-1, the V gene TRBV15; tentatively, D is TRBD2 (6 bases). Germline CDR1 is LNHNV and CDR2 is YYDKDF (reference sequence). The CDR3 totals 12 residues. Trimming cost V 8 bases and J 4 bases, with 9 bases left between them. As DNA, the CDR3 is TGTGCCACCTCACGGGGGTACAATGAGCAGTTCTTC. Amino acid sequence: CATSRGYNEQFF.

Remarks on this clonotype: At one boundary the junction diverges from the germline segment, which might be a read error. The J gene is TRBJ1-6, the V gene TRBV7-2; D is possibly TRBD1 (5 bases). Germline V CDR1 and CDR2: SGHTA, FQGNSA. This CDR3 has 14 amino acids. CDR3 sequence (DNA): TGTGCCAGCAGCTCAGTCCAGGAGGGGTCACCCCCCCACTTT. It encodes CASSSVQEGSPPHF.

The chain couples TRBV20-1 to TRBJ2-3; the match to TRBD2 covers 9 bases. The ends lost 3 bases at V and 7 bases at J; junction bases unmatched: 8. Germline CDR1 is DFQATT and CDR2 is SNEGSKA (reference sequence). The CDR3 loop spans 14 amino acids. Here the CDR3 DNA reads TGCAGTGCTAGTCCCAGCGGGAGGACTAATACGCAGTATTTT. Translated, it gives CSASPSGRTNTQYF.

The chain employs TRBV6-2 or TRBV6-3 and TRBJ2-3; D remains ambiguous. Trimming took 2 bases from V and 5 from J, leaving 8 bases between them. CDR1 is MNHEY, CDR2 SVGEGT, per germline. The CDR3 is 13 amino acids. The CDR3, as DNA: TGTGCCAGCAGTTACGACTTTAGAGATACGCAGTATTTT. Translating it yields CASSYDFRDTQYF.

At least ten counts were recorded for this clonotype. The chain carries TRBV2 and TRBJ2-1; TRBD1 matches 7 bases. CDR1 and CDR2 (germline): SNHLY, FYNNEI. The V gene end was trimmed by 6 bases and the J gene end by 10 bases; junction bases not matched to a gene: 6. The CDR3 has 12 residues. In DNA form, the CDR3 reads TGTGCCAGCAGGCCACCGGGACAGGAGCAGTTCTTC. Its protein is CASRPPGQEQFF.